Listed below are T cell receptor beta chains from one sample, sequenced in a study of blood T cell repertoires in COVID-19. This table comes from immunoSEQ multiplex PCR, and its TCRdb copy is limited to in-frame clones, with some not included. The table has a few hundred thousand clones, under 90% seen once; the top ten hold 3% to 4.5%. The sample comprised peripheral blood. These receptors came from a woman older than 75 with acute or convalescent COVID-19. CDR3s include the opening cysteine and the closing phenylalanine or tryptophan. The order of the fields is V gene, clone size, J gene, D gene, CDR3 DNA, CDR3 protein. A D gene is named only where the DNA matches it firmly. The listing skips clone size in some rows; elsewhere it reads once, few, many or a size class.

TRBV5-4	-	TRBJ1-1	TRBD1	TGTGCCAGCAGCTCCAAACAGGGGGCTGAGACTGAAGCTTTCTTT	CASSSKQGAETEAFF
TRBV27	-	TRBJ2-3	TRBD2	TGTGCCAGCAGTTTAATGACTAGCGGGGGGTTAAATACGCAGTATTTT	CASSLMTSGGLNTQYF
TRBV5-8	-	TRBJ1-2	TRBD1	TGTGCCAGCAGCGCGCAACCGGGACAGGGATATGGCTACACCTTC	CASSAQPGQGYGYTF
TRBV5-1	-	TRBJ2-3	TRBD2	TGCGCCAGCAGAAAACTAGCGGGGCTCACAGATACGCAGTATTTT	CASRKLAGLTDTQYF
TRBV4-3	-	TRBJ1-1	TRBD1	TGCGCCAGCAGGCCCGGGACAGGGGGCGTTTTGAACACTGAAGCTTTCTTT	CASRPGTGGVLNTEAFF
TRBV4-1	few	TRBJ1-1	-	TGCGCCAGCAGCCGGTTGGCCGACACTGAAGCTTTCTTT	CASSRLADTEAFF
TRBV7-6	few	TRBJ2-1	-	TGTGCCAGCAGCCGAGTCGGGGTAGGCTCCTACAATGAGCAGTTCTTC	CASSRVGVGSYNEQFF
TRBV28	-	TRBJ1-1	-	TGTGCCAGCAGTCCTTCCCGAGTAACTGAAGCTTTCTTT	CASSPSRVTEAFF
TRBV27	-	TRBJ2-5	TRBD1	TGTGCCAGCAGTTTATCTTTCGGTGCAGGGGGCTTATCGACCCAGTACTTC	CASSLSFGAGGLSTQYF
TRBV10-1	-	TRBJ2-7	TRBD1	TGCGCCAGGGGGACAGGGGCTATCAAACCCCACTCCTACGAGCAGTACTTC	CARGTGAIKPHSYEQYF
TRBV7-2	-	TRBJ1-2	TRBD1	TGTGCCAGCAGCTTGGGACAGGGATTAGGGGGCTACACCTTC	CASSLGQGLGGYTF
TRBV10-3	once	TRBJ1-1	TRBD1	TGTGCCATCAGTGAGGGGGCCCGTGGGACAGGGTTGAATACTGAAGCTTTCTTT	CAISEGARGTGLNTEAFF
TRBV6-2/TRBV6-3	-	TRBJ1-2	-	TGTGCCAGCAGTCCCCTCAGGAACTTAAACTATGGCTACACCTTC	CASSPLRNLNYGYTF
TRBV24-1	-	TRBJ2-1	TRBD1	TGTGCCACCAGTGATTCACTCGGAGACAGGGGCTACAATGAGCAGTTCTTC	CATSDSLGDRGYNEQFF
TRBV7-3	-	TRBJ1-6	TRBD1	TGTGCCAGCAGCTCTGGACAGGGCCTAAATTCACCCCTCCACTTT	CASSSGQGLNSPLHF
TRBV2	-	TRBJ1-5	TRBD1	TGTGCCAGCAGTGATAGGACAGGCGGTTATCAGCCCCAGCATTTT	CASSDRTGGYQPQHF
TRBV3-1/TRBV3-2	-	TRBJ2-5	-	TGTGCCAGCAGCCAACTTAGCGCCTTAGGGGAGACCCAGTACTTC	CASSQLSALGETQYF
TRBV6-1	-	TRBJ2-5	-	TGTGCCAGCAGTGAAGCGTCCTTGAGAGAGACCCAGTACTTC	CASSEASLRETQYF
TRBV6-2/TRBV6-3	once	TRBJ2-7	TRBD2	TGTGCCAGCAGTTACGAGGGCGGGGGGCCTCCCTACGAGCAGTACTTC	CASSYEGGGPPYEQYF
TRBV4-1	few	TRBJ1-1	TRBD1	TGCGCCAGCAGCCAGAGAGACAGGGGGAACACTGAAGCTTTCTTT	CASSQRDRGNTEAFF
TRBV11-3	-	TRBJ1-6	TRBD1	TGTGCCAGCAGCAAAGGACAGGGGGGAAATTCACCCCTCCACTTT	CASSKGQGGNSPLHF
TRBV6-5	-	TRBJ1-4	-	TGTGCCAGCAGCCTCGGCAGGGTAAATGAAAAACTGTTTTTT	CASSLGRVNEKLFF
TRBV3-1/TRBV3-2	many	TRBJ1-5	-	TGTGCCAGCAGCCAAGGTGAGACAGTCATCCAGCATTTT	CASSQGETVIQHF
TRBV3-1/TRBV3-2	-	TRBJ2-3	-	TGTGCCAGCAGCCATGGGGTGGGGGGTAAAACAGATACGCAGTATTTT	CASSHGVGGKTDTQYF
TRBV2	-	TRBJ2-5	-	TGTGCCAGCACCGGACAGGCGATGCGGGGAGAGACCCAGTACTTC	CASTGQAMRGETQYF
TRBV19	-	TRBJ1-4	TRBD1	TGTGCCAGTAGTACAGGGACAGCGGCGGAAAAACTGTTTTTT	CASSTGTAAEKLFF
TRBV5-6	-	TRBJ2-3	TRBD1	TGTGCCAGCAGCCCTTCCGACAGGGGCCCCACAGATACGCAGTATTTT	CASSPSDRGPTDTQYF
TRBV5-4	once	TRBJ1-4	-	TGTGCCAGCAGCTTGAGGACAGATGAAAAACTGTTTTTT	CASSLRTDEKLFF
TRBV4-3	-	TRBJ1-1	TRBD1	TGCGCCAGCAGCCAGGACAGGACGGTGAATGCTTTCTTT	CASSQDRTVNAFF
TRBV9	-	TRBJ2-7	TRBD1	TGTGCCAGCAGCGGCTCAGGGGGCGGATACGAGCAGTACTTC	CASSGSGGGYEQYF
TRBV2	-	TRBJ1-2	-	TGTGCCAGCAGTGAAGACAGGTATGGCTACACCTTC	CASSEDRYGYTF
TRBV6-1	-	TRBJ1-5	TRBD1	TGTGCCAGCAGTGAAGGACAGGGGAAGAATCAGCCCCAGCATTTT	CASSEGQGKNQPQHF
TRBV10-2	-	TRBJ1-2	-	TGCGCCAGCAGTGAGTGGGGCGGATCTAACTATGGCTACACCTTC	CASSEWGGSNYGYTF
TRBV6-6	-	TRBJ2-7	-	TGTGCCAGCGGTTCGTACTGGACACTCGGCGAGCAGTACTTC	CASGSYWTLGEQYF
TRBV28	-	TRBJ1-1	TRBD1	TGTGCCAGCAGATCCGGGACAGCGAACACTGAAGCTTTCTTT	CASRSGTANTEAFF
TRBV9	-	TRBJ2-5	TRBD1	TGTGCCAGCAGCGTAGGAGGACAGGGTTTCAGCGAGACCCAGTACTTC	CASSVGGQGFSETQYF